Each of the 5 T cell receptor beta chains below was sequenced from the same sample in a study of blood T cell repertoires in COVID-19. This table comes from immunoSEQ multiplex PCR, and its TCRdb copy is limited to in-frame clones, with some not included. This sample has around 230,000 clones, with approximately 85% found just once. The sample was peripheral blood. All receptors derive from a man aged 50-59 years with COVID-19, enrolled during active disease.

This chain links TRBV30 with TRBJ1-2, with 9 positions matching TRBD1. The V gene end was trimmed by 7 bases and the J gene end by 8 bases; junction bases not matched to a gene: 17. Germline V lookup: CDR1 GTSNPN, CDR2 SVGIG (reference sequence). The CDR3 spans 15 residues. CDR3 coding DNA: TGTGCCTCCTCAAGGTTGGGGACAGGGCGTAGGGGCTACACCTTC. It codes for CASSRLGTGRRGYTF.

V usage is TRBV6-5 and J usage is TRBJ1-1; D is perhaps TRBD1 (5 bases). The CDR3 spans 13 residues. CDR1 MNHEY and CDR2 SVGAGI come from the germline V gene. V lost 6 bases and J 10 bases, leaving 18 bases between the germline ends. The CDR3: CASSSGSVQGAFF. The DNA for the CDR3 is TGTGCCAGCAGCTCCGGGAGCGTGCAGGGAGCTTTCTTT.

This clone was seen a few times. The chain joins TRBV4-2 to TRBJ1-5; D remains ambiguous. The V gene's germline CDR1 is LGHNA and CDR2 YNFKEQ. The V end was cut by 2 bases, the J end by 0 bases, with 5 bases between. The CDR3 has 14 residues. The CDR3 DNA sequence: TGTGCCAGCAGCCAACTAGATAGCAATCAGCCCCAGCATTTT. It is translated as CASSQLDSNQPQHF.

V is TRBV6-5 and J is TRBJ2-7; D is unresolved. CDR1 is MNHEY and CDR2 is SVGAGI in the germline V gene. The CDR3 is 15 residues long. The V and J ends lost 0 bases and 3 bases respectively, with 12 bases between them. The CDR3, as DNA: TGTGCCAGCAGTTACTCGAGATTTCCCGACTACGAGCAGTACTTC. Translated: CASSYSRFPDYEQYF.

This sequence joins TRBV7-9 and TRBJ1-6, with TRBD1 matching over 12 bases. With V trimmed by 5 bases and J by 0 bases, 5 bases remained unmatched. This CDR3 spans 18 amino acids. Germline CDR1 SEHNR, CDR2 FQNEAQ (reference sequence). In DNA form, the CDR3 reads TGTGCCAGCAGCCCCGGGACAGGGGGCGCCTCCTATAATTCACCCCTCCACTTT. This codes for CASSPGTGGASYNSPLHF.